The 16 T cell receptor beta chains in this list originate from one sample, sequenced in a study of T cell clonality in common variable immunodeficiency. Here immunoSEQ multiplex PCR was the method, and the copy in TCRdb shows in-frame clones only, minus some. The sample contains under 50,000 clones, none of them singletons. The source material was peripheral blood mononuclear cells. These receptor sequences come from a person between 18 and 75 years old in good health.

This clone showed up many times. Coverage ceases 3 residues before the CDR3 finishes, and the germline J gene fills in the end. This chain uses TRBV5-6 with TRBJ1-4, with D maybe TRBD1 (5 bases). The length of the CDR3 is 15 residues. The germline CDR1 and CDR2 sequences are SGHDT and YYEEEE. V shed 1 base and J shed 0 bases, with 7 bases lying between them. The CDR3 DNA, read in part, is TGTGCCAGCAGCTTGAGGACAACAACTAATGAAAAA. This translates into CASSLRTTTNEK. The complete CDR3 sequence is CASSLRTTTNEKLFF.

The table lists this clone with many counts. The CDR3 extends 3 residues past the end of the read, so its final part is completed from the germline J gene. The J gene is TRBJ2-7, the V gene TRBV6-1; D is unresolved. Germline CDR1 MNHNS, CDR2 SASEGT. V shed 0 bases and J shed 0 bases, with 9 bases lying between them. This CDR3 comprises 15 residues. The CDR3 protein is CASSEAGRSSYEQYF. The CDR3 bases that were read are TGTGCCAGCAGTGAAGCCGGCAGGAGCTCCTACGAG.

At least ten counts were recorded for this clone. The read falls 3 residues short of the CDR3 end, and the missing part is taken from the germline J gene. The chain has TRBV11-3 and TRBJ2-1, with 11 bases lining up with TRBD2. This CDR3 is built from 15 residues. Germline CDR1 SGHNT, CDR2 YENEEA. CDR3 sequence: CASRSVAGGQDEQFF. The CDR3 bases that were read are TGTGCAAGTCGCTCGGTAGCGGGAGGGCAAGATGAG.

In this sample, this clone turned up many times. The CDR3 loop is CAISEGEFDGYTF. The DNA read from the CDR3 is TGTGCCATCAGTGAAGGGGAATTCGACGGC. V and J are TRBV10-3 and TRBJ1-2; D might be TRBD1 (5 bases). The sequence runs out 3 residues before the end of the CDR3; the remainder is reconstructed from the germline J gene. Germline loops: CDR1 ENHRY, CDR2 SYGVKD. CDR3 length: 13 amino acids.

This clone was observed many times. The read stops 3 residues short of the end of the CDR3; the missing end is completed from the germline J gene. The chain carries TRBV18 and TRBJ1-1; 9 nucleotides match TRBD1. The CDR3 extends over 14 amino acids. Looked up from germline, CDR1 is KGHSH and CDR2 is LQKENI. The part of the CDR3 DNA that was read is TGTGCCAGCTCACCACGGGGGACAGGGAACGAA. Amino acid sequence: CASSPRGTGNE. The entire CDR3 is CASSPRGTGNEAFF.

This clone was seen repeatedly, ten times or more. The read ends 3 residues before the CDR3 terminus; that terminus is restored from the germline J gene. The rearrangement joins TRBV5-1 to TRBJ1-5; TRBD1 matches 10 bases. This CDR3 has 15 residues. Germline trimming cut 0 bases from V and 4 bases from J; bases unmatched to any gene: 1. Germline V gene data show CDR1 as SGHRS and CDR2 as YFSETQ. The CDR3 spells CASSLAGQGNQPQHF. The part of the CDR3 DNA that was read is TGCGCCAGCAGCTTGGCGGGACAGGGGAATCAGCCC.

This clone was detected a few times. From the germline J gene comes the end of the CDR3, since the read stops 3 residues before it. The chain has TRBV2 and TRBJ1-1; 9 bases agree with TRBD1. The ends lost 1 base at V and 4 bases at J; junction bases unmatched: 7. The CDR3 runs 16 residues. Germline V gives CDR1 SNHLY, CDR2 FYNNEI. Incomplete CDR3 DNA: TGTGCCAGCAGTGAAGTAGGGACAGGGAGTGGCACTGAA. Amino acids: CASSEVGTGSGTE. The CDR3 in full is CASSEVGTGSGTEAFF.

This clone was seen ten or more times. The sequence runs out 3 residues before the end of the CDR3; the remainder is reconstructed from the germline J gene. The chain has TRBV18 and TRBJ2-7, with a possible D match to TRBD2 (7 bases). Germline V gene lookup returns CDR1 KGHSH and CDR2 LQKENI. The V gene lost 2 bases and the J gene lost 5 bases, with 19 bases spanning the gap. This CDR3 region has 16 residues. CDR3 sequence: CASSPRSSGGGHEQYF. The DNA read from the CDR3 is TGTGCCAGCTCACCAAGGAGTAGCGGCGGGGGCCACGAG. The full variable domain, with the rest looked up from reference TRBV18 and TRBJ2-7, is NAGVMQNPRHLVRRRGQEARLRCSPMKGHSHVYWYRQLPEEGLKFMVYLQKENIIDESGMPKERFSAEFPKEGPSILRIQQVVRGDSAAYFCASSPRSSGGGHEQYFGPGTRLTVT.

This clone was seen at least ten times. The CDR3 loop reads CSARDLGHTNQPQHF. CDR3 DNA, as far as it was read: TGCAGTGCTAGAGATCTAGGACATACCAATCAGCCC. The chain recombines TRBV20-1 with TRBJ1-5; tentative D call: TRBD1 (5 bases). The read ends 3 residues before the CDR3 terminus; that terminus is restored from the germline J gene. In germline, CDR1 is DFQATT, CDR2 SNEGSKA (reference sequence). This CDR3 comprises 15 residues. V was shortened by 0 bases and J by 3 bases, with 12 bases between the two germline ends.

This clone has a count of ten or more. The DNA ends 3 residues before the CDR3 does, and the rest of the CDR3 is filled in from the germline J gene. The chain combines TRBV19 with TRBJ2-7, with D perhaps TRBD1 (6 bases). The CDR3 has 13 residues. V lost 6 bases to trimming and J lost 3 bases, with 12 bases between them. Germline CDR1 and CDR2: LNHDA and SQIVND (reference sequence). The covered CDR3 bases are TGTGCCAGTAGCACGGGACAACTCTACGAG. Its protein is CASSTGQLYE. The complete CDR3 protein is CASSTGQLYEQYF. Using reference TRBV19 and TRBJ2-7 for the parts outside the CDR3, the full variable domain is DGGITQSPKYLFRKEGQNVTLSCEQNLNHDAMYWYRQDPGQGLRLIYYSQIVNDFQKGDIAEGYSVSREKKESFPLTVTSAQKNPTAFYLCASSTGQLYEQYFGPGTRLTVT.

This clone was found many times. The read gets to within 3 residues of the CDR3 end, and the germline J gene fills in the rest. This chain links TRBV5-1 with TRBJ1-2; 7 positions agree with TRBD1. There are 12 residues in the CDR3. CDR1 is SGHRS, CDR2 YFSETQ, per germline. Germline trimming cut 6 bases from V and 7 bases from J; bases unmatched to any gene: 6. The CDR3 loop reads CASTEGASGYTF. CDR3 bases read: TGCGCCAGCACGGAGGGGGCGAGTGGC.

This clone has a count of ten or more. The read falls 3 residues short of the CDR3 end, and the missing part is taken from the germline J gene. The chain couples TRBV20-1 to TRBJ1-5; D is perhaps TRBD1 (6 bases). The CDR3 is 14 amino acids. Deletions cut 3 bases from V and 4 bases from J, with 13 bases between. Germline V CDR1 and CDR2: DFQATT, SNEGSKA (reference sequence). The sequenced CDR3 bases are TGCAGTGCTAGTGATCCTACAGGGAATCAGCCC. As protein: CSASDPTGNQP. The whole CDR3 region reads CSASDPTGNQPQHF.

This clone turned up a few times. The read halts 3 residues ahead of the CDR3 end, with the missing end drawn from the germline J gene. The V gene is TRBV5-1, the J gene TRBJ2-7; no clear D. This CDR3 has 13 residues. The V end was cut by 4 bases, the J end by 2 bases, with 10 bases between. Germline CDR1 and CDR2: SGHRS and YFSETQ. The part of the CDR3 DNA that was read is TGCGCCAGCAGCCTATCACAGACCTACGAG. This encodes CASSLSQTYE. The complete CDR3 sequence is CASSLSQTYEQYF.

This clone was observed at least ten times. The read halts 3 residues ahead of the CDR3 end, with the missing end drawn from the germline J gene. The V and J genes are TRBV10-1 and TRBJ2-7, with 9 bases identical to TRBD2. There are 14 residues in the CDR3. CDR1 is WNHNN and CDR2 is SYGVQD in the germline V gene (reference sequence). V was clipped by 6 bases and J by 4 bases; unmatched bases: 7. CDR3 DNA, as far as it was read: TGCGCCAGCAGCTCCGGACTAGCGCTGTACGAG. Translating it yields CASSSGLALYE. The entire CDR3 protein is CASSSGLALYEQYF.

This clone was picked up many times. The read stops 3 residues short of the end of the CDR3; the missing end is completed from the germline J gene. This sequence joins TRBV6-1 and TRBJ2-1; 11 nucleotides agree with TRBD2. Germline V lookup: CDR1 MNHNS, CDR2 SASEGT. The V gene end was trimmed by 2 bases and the J gene end by 2 bases; junction bases not matched to a gene: 2. The CDR3 extends over 16 amino acids. CDR3: CASSESGLAAYNEQFF. Partial CDR3 DNA: TGTGCCAGCAGTGAATCGGGACTAGCGGCCTACAATGAG.

This clone showed up many times. The read falls 3 residues short of the CDR3 end, and the missing part is taken from the germline J gene. The chain couples TRBV27 to TRBJ2-1; D remains ambiguous. This CDR3 spans 13 amino acids. Deletions cut 1 base from V and 6 bases from J, with 7 bases between. Germline lookup yields CDR1 MNHEY and CDR2 SMNVEV (reference sequence). The sequenced CDR3 bases are TGTGCCAGCAGTTTATACTCTCTCAATGAG. Its translation is CASSLYSLNE. Given in full, the CDR3 is CASSLYSLNEQFF.